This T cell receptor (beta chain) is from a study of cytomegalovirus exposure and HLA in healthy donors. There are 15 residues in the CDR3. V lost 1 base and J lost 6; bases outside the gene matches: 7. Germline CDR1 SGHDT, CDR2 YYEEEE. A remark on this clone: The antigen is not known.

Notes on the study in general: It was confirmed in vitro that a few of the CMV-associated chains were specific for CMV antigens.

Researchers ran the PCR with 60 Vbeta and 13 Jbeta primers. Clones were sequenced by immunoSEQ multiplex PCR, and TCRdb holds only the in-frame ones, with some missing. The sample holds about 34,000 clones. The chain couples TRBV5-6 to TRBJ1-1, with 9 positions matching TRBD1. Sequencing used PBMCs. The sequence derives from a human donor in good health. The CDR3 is CASSLWDRVDPEAFF. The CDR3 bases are TGTGCCAGCAGCTTGTGGGACAGGGTCGACCCTGAAGCTTTCTTT. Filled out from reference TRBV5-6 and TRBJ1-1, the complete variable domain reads DAGVTQSPTHLIKTRGQQVTLRCSPKSGHDTVSWYQQALGQGPQFIFQYYEEEERQRGNFPDRFSGHQFPNYSSELNVNALLLGDSALYLCASSLWDRVDPEAFFGQGTRLTVV.